These 25 T cell receptor beta chains were all obtained from the same sample, sequenced in a study of blood T cells in healthy people across ages. Using a J-beta primer mix together with a sample-barcoded 5' primer, a second PCR was run for roughly 6 to 12 cycles. TCRdb fed the 5' RACE reads into MiXCR, producing one record per CDR3 protein. This table has over 1,300,000 distinct CDR3 sequences, around 59% appearing once. Input material: blood. All receptors come from a man in his late teens or twenties in good health.

This clonotype was seen only a few times. The gene calls are TRBV9 and TRBJ2-7, with D unclear. CDR3 length: 14 residues. Per germline, CDR1 SGDLS and CDR2 YYNGEE. Trimming left V 0 bases short and J 3 bases short, with 10 bases between. CDR3 coding DNA: TGTGCCAGCAGCGTAGGCCCTATTCACTACGAGCAGTACTTC. As protein: CASSVGPIHYEQYF.

The chain combines TRBV4-1 with TRBJ2-7; the D gene is possibly TRBD1 (6 bases). Germline-derived CDR1 and CDR2 are MGHRA and YSYEKL. V lost 6 bases and J 2 bases, leaving 14 bases between the germline ends. CDR3 length: 14 residues. The DNA of the CDR3 is TGCGCCAGCAGTCGCGTGACAGGAACCTACGAGCAGTACTTC. It is translated as CASSRVTGTYEQYF.

The rearrangement uses TRBV6-5 and TRBJ2-5; 10 bases align to TRBD2. Germline CDR1 and CDR2: MNHEY and SVGAGI. Unmatched junction bases numbered 6, after V lost 0 bases and J lost 2 bases. The CDR3 contains 17 residues. The CDR3: CASSYSPLAGDQETQYF. For the CDR3, the DNA is TGTGCCAGCAGTTACTCCCCTCTAGCGGGAGATCAAGAGACCCAGTACTTC.

This clonotype has a handful of counts. This chain connects TRBV4-3 to TRBJ1-2, with no clear D. The CDR3 is 14 amino acids. CDR1 LGHNA and CDR2 YSLEER come from the germline V gene. The V and J ends lost 2 bases and 2 bases respectively, with 9 bases between them. The CDR3 here is CASSQRFRNYGYTF. CDR3 nucleotide sequence: TGCGCCAGCAGCCAACGATTCAGAAACTATGGCTACACCTTC.

J is TRBJ1-6 and V is TRBV11-2, with 12 bases identical to TRBD1. After removal of 5 bases from V and 7 bases from J, the junction contained 9 bases not matched to a gene. The germline V gene encodes CDR1 SGHAT and CDR2 FQNNGV. The CDR3 totals 17 residues. The CDR3 region is CASSPLGQGALNSPLHF. CDR3 bases: TGTGCCAGCAGCCCCCTGGGACAGGGGGCGCTCAATTCACCCCTCCACTTT.

The chain has TRBV27 and TRBJ2-5, with TRBD1 matching 8 bases. Matching the DNA end better, TRBJ2-7 makes the J call doubtful. Germline lookup yields CDR1 MNHEY and CDR2 SMNVEV (reference sequence). This CDR3 region has 15 residues. The DNA of the CDR3 is TGTGCCAGCAGCCCGGCAGGGGGCACAACCTACGAGCAGTACTTC. Its translation: CASSPAGGTTYEQYF.

The table lists this clonotype with a few counts. The chain joins TRBV6-2 or TRBV6-3 to TRBJ2-7; D remains ambiguous. Germline loops: CDR1 MNHEY, CDR2 SVGEGT. The V end was cut by 9 bases, the J end by 2 bases, with 11 bases between. The length of the CDR3 is 12 residues. The chain's CDR3 is CARFLLTYEQYF. Here the CDR3 DNA reads TGTGCCAGGTTCCTATTGACCTACGAGCAGTACTTC.

In this sample, this clonotype turned up a few times. The junction departs from the called germline gene at one end, perhaps through a read error. This chain uses TRBV6-6 with TRBJ2-7; 7 nucleotides match TRBD1. CDR1 MNHNY and CDR2 SVGAGI come from the germline V gene (reference sequence). The CDR3 sequence is 14 residues long. CDR3 in amino acids: CAISARQGPYEQYF. CDR3 DNA: TGTGCCATCAGTGCCCGACAGGGTCCCTACGAGCAGTACTTC.

This chain links TRBV20-1 with TRBJ2-5, with 10 bases fitting TRBD2. V gave up 0 bases and J gave up 5 bases; unmatched junction bases: 6. CDR1 is DFQATT and CDR2 is SNEGSKA in the germline V gene (reference sequence). This CDR3 is 15 amino acids long. The chain's CDR3 is CSARDPSGGVETQYF. Written as DNA, the CDR3 is TGCAGTGCTAGAGACCCCAGCGGGGGGGTTGAGACCCAGTACTTC.

The rearrangement uses TRBV20-1 and TRBJ2-2; TRBD1 agrees at 7 bases. J lost 6 bases, V lost 6 bases, and 13 bases had no gene match. Germline CDR1 DFQATT, CDR2 SNEGSKA (reference sequence). This CDR3 is built from 15 residues. CDR3 sequence: CSAETGRVGPGELFF. CDR3 bases: TGCAGTGCGGAGACAGGGCGTGTTGGACCCGGGGAGCTGTTTTTT.

This clonotype showed up just a few times. This chain joins TRBV12-5 and TRBJ1-1; no clear D gene. V was clipped by 3 bases and J by 1 base, with 6 bases between them. The CDR3 has 13 amino acids. Germline V gene sequence: CDR1 LGHNT, CDR2 FRNRAP. In DNA form, the CDR3 reads TGTGCTAGTGGTTTTGGCGGGAACACTGAAGCTTTCTTT. Protein sequence: CASGFGGNTEAFF.

V usage is TRBV6-2 or TRBV6-3 and J usage is TRBJ2-3; D is unresolved. CDR3 length equals 13 residues. Trimming left V 0 bases short and J 4 bases short, with 5 bases between. Germline loops: CDR1 MNHEY, CDR2 SVGEGT. The chain's CDR3 is CASSYSMADTQYF. The CDR3 nucleotides are TGTGCCAGCAGTTACTCGATGGCAGATACGCAGTATTTT.

The chain uses TRBV4-1 and TRBJ2-1; D ambiguous. The V end was cut by 1 base, the J end by 3 bases, with 16 bases between. CDR1 and CDR2 (germline): MGHRA, YSYEKL. The CDR3 sequence is 17 residues long. CDR3 sequence (DNA): TGCGCCAGCAGCCAAGCTTTCTCCAGGAAACTCTACAATGAGCAGTTCTTC. Translating it yields CASSQAFSRKLYNEQFF.

This clonotype was counted a single time. The chain couples TRBV20-1 to TRBJ2-4; 7 nucleotides agree with TRBD1. The CDR3 totals 13 residues. CDR1 DFQATT and CDR2 SNEGSKA come from the germline V gene (reference sequence). V lost 6 bases to trimming and J lost 8 bases; unmatched junction nucleotides: 10. Here the CDR3 reads CSAGAQGVDIQYF. CDR3 DNA sequence: TGCAGTGCGGGGGCCCAGGGGGTAGACATTCAGTACTTC.

CDR3 sequence: CASSPGLPSTDTQYF. The CDR3 DNA is TGTGCCAGCAGCCCGGGACTACCTAGCACAGATACGCAGTATTTT. This chain connects TRBV7-2 to TRBJ2-3; TRBD2 aligns across 7 bases. The V segment lost 5 bases and the J segment 0 bases; nucleotides outside the gene matches: 5. Germline V gives CDR1 SGHTA, CDR2 FQGNSA. The CDR3 has 15 residues.

This clonotype occurred a few times. The CDR3, as DNA: TGCGCCAGCAGCCAAGAATCTAGCGGGATAGAGCAGTTCTTC. Residues: CASSQESSGIEQFF. This chain joins TRBV4-1 and TRBJ2-1, with 9 bases that match TRBD2. Germline assignment: CDR1 MGHRA and CDR2 YSYEKL. The CDR3 length is 14 residues. The J segment lost 10 bases and the V segment lost 0 bases, leaving 4 bases of the junction unmatched.

The V and J genes are TRBV11-2 and TRBJ2-7; TRBD2 aligns across 8 bases. Losses at the gene ends were 7 bases for V and 4 bases for J; bases not matched to a gene: 12. CDR1 and CDR2 from the germline V gene are SGHAT and FQNNGV. This CDR3 region has 15 residues. The CDR3 here is CASNNGRALDYEQYF. The CDR3 nucleotides are TGTGCCAGCAACAACGGGAGGGCCCTCGATTACGAGCAGTACTTC.

The chain combines TRBV29-1 with TRBJ2-2; D possibly corresponds to TRBD1 (6 bases). Trimming pared 7 bases from V and 2 bases from J, leaving 17 bases between. The CDR3 is 15 residues long. The V gene's germline CDR1 is SQVTM and CDR2 ANQGSEA. CDR3 coding DNA: TGCAGCGCTGGGGAACAGGGCTTCAACACCGGGGAGCTGTTTTTT. Protein sequence: CSAGEQGFNTGELFF.

This clonotype was seen a handful of times. The chain is built from TRBV2 and TRBJ2-1; TRBD2 matches 8 bases. V was clipped by 5 bases and J by 9 bases; unmatched bases: 3. CDR3 length equals 12 residues. Germline V gene lookup returns CDR1 SNHLY and CDR2 FYNNEI. CDR3 sequence: CASSHTSGEQFF. In DNA form, the CDR3 reads TGTGCCAGCAGTCATACTAGCGGTGAGCAGTTCTTC.

V and J are TRBV4-1 and TRBJ2-7; possibly TRBD2 for D (7 bases). This CDR3 contains 18 residues. Trimming removed 2 bases at V and 1 base at J, with 21 bases between. Germline-derived CDR1 and CDR2 are MGHRA and YSYEKL. The CDR3, as DNA: TGCGCCAGCAGCCAACCCCCCGGGACAACGGGGGGTTCCTACGAGCAGTACTTC. This sequence encodes CASSQPPGTTGGSYEQYF.

A note on this clonotype: One end of the junction does not line up with germline, which may come from a read error. The chain links TRBV28 to TRBJ1-2; 7 nucleotides line up with TRBD1. The CDR3 is made up of 15 amino acids. Germline V gene sequence: CDR1 MDHEN, CDR2 SYDVKM. The CDR3 protein is CASSLMGQKNYGYTF. The CDR3 DNA follows: TGTGCCAGCAGTTTGATGGGACAGAAGAACTACGGCTACACCTTC.

The J gene is TRBJ2-5, the V gene TRBV4-1; D remains unclear. CDR3 size: 15 residues. The V gene lost 8 bases and the J gene lost 1 base, with 17 bases spanning the gap. Germline V gene sequence: CDR1 MGHRA, CDR2 YSYEKL. The CDR3 reads CASQRLLVIQETQYF. In DNA form, the CDR3 reads TGCGCCAGCCAACGCCTCTTGGTCATCCAAGAGACCCAGTACTTC.

The CDR3, as DNA: TGCAGTGCCGGACCAGGGATGTACTCCTACGAGCAGTACTTC. Its protein is CSAGPGMYSYEQYF. The chain links TRBV20-1 to TRBJ2-7, with a tentative D call TRBD1 (5 bases). The V end lost 6 bases, the J end lost 0 bases, and 15 bases lay between the germline ends. CDR3 length equals 14 residues. CDR1 and CDR2 (germline): DFQATT, SNEGSKA (reference sequence).

This clonotype appeared a few times. This chain uses TRBV7-9 with TRBJ1-2; D may be TRBD1 (6 bases). The V end lost 10 bases, the J end lost 3 bases, and 9 bases lay between the germline ends. This CDR3 is 11 amino acids long. CDR1 is SEHNR, CDR2 FQNEAQ, per germline (reference sequence). This CDR3 reads CATEGDYGYTF. In DNA form, the CDR3 reads TGTGCCACTGAGGGGGACTATGGCTACACCTTC.

This chain uses TRBV29-1 with TRBJ2-1; possibly TRBD1 for D (5 bases). Trimming removed 5 bases from V and 8 bases from J, with 22 bases in between. The CDR3 covers 15 residues. Looked up from germline, CDR1 is SQVTM and CDR2 is ANQGSEA. The CDR3 loop is CSVFVQVSLTDEQFF. The CDR3 bases are TGCAGCGTTTTTGTACAGGTTAGTCTTACGGATGAGCAGTTCTTC.